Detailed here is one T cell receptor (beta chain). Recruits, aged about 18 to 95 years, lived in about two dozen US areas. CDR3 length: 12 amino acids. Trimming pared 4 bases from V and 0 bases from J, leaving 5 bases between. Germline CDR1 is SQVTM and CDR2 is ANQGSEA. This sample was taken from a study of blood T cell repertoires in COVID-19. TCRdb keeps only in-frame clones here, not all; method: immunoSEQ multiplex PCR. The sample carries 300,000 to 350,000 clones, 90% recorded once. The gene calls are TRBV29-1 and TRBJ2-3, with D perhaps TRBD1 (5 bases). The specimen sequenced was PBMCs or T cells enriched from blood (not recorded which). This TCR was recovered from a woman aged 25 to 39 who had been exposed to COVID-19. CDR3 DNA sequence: TGCAGCGTTGGACAGAGCACAGATACGCAGTATTTT. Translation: CSVGQSTDTQYF.